This T cell receptor (beta chain) derives from a study of PD-1 blockade in classical Hodgkin lymphoma. The wider study: Patients received nivolumab 3 mg/kg intravenously every 2 weeks.

Study-level findings and limits: TCR diversity rose significantly by C4D1 in CD4+ but not CD8+ cells.

Concerning this clone itself: Its target is unknown.

The CDR3 runs 15 residues. The germline V gene has CDR1 MNHEY and CDR2 SVGAGI. The J segment lost 5 bases and the V segment lost 6 bases, leaving 11 bases of the junction unmatched. The time point was: cycle 4 day 1 (C4D1), after six to seven weeks of nivolumab. Brentuximab vedotin exposure varied, and every patient relapsed after autologous stem cell transplantation. Investigators isolated CD4+ T cells from thawed PBMCs through magnetic negative selection. The best responses consisted of complete response, partial response or progressive disease. Sequenced by immunoSEQ multiplex PCR; TCRdb stores in-frame clones only, minus some. Of 30,000 to 40,000 clones in the sample, 90% to 95% were seen once.

The source of this sequence is a human donor with classical Hodgkin lymphoma. This specimen consisted of CD4+ T cells from blood, obtained before the fourth cycle of nivolumab. J is TRBJ2-7 and V is TRBV6-5; 9 positions match TRBD1. The CDR3 reads CASSADRGTFDEQYF. Here the CDR3 DNA reads TGTGCCAGCAGCGCGGACAGGGGCACTTTCGACGAGCAGTACTTC.